This T cell receptor (beta chain) was captured in a study of cytomegalovirus exposure and HLA in healthy donors. Regarding the study as a whole: Later analysis identified a missense DCLRE1C variant that was linked to TCR beta V- and J-gene trimming. What a later analysis showed was that several of the most significant clusters appeared linked to common viral pathogens. CMV serostatus was the sole immune exposure information available.

V shed 6 bases and J shed 4 bases, with 10 bases lying between them. The CDR3 consists of 13 residues. Germline V gives CDR1 KGHSH, CDR2 LQKENI. PCR employed 60 Vbeta and 13 Jbeta primers. Profiled with immunoSEQ multiplex PCR; TCRdb holds only in-frame clones, not every one. Here the sample spans approximately 240,000 clones, 70% to 85% being singletons. A few counts support this clone. Its matching antigen is unknown. The chain carries TRBV18 and TRBJ1-5; TRBD1 might be the D (5 bases). The clonotype originates from a woman aged 55-75 years in good health and CMV-seropositive. Sequenced input: PBMCs. CDR3 sequence: CASSEGTNQPQHF. The CDR3 DNA follows: TGTGCCAGCTCCGAGGGGACTAATCAGCCCCAGCATTTT. Together with reference TRBV18 and TRBJ1-5, the CDR3 gives the full variable domain: NAGVMQNPRHLVRRRGQEARLRCSPMKGHSHVYWYRQLPEEGLKFMVYLQKENIIDESGMPKERFSAEFPKEGPSILRIQQVVRGDSAAYFCASSEGTNQPQHFGDGTRLSIL.